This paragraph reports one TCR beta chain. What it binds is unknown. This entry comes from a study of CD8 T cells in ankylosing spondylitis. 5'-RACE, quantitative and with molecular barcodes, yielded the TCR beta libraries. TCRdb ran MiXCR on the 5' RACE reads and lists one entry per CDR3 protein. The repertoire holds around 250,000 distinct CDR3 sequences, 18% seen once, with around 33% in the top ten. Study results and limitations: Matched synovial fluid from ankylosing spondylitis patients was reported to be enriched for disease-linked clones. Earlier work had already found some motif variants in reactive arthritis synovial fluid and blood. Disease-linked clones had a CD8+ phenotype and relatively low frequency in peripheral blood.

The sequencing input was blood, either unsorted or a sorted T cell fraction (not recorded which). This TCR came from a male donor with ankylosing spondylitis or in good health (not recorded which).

This CDR3 reads CSVEFGERYEQYF. The CDR3 bases are TGCAGCGTTGAGTTTGGGGAGCGGTACGAGCAGTACTTC. This sequence joins TRBV29-1 and TRBJ2-7; D might be TRBD2 (5 bases). Trimming removed 3 bases from V and 4 bases from J, with 13 bases in between. CDR1 is SQVTM and CDR2 is ANQGSEA in the germline V gene. This CDR3 contains 13 residues.